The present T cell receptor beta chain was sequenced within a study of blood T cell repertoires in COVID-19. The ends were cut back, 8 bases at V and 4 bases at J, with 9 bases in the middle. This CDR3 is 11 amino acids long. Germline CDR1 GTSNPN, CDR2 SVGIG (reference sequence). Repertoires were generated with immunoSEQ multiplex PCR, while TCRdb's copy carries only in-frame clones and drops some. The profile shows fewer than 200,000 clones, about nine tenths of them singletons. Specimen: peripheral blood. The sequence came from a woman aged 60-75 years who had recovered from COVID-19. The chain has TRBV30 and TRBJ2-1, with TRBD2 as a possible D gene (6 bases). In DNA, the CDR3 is TGTGCCCGCCGGGGGTACAATGAGCAGTTCTTC. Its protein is CARRGYNEQFF.